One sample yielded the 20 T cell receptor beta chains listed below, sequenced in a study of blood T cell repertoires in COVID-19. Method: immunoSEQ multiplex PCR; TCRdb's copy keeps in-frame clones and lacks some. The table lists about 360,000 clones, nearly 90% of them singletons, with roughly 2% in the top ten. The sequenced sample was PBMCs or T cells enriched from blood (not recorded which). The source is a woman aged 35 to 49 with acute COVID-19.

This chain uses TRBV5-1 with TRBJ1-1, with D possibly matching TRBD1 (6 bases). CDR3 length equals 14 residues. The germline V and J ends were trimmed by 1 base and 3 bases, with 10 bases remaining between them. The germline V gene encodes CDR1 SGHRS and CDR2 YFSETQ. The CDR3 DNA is TGCGCCAGCAGCTTGACAGGGAGGGACACTGAAGCTTTCTTT. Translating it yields CASSLTGRDTEAFF.

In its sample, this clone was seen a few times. The CDR3 DNA sequence: TGCGCCAGCAGCTTGGCAGACATTAACTATGGCTACACCTTC. Translating gives CASSLADINYGYTF. V and J are TRBV5-1 and TRBJ1-2; D remains unclear. This CDR3 has 14 residues. V was trimmed by 0 bases and J by 1 base, leaving 7 bases between them. Germline CDR1 and CDR2: SGHRS and YFSETQ.

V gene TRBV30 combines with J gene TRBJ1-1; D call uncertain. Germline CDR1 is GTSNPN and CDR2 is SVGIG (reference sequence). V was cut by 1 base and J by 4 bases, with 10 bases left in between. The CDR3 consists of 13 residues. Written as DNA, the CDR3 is TGTGCCTGGAGTGGGGTGCGGGGCACTGAAGCTTTCTTT. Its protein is CAWSGVRGTEAFF.

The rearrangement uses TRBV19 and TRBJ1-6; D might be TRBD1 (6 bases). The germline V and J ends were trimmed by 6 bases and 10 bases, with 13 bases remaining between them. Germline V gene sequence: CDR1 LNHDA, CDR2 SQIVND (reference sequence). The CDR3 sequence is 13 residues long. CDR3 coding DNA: TGTGCCAGTAGGGCCGGGACACCCTCACCCCTCCACTTT. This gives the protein CASRAGTPSPLHF.

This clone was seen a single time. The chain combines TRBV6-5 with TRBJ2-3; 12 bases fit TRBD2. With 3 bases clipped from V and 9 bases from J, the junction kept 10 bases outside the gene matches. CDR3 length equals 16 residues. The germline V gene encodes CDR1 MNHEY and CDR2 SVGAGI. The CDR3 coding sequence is TGTGCCAGCAGTTATGAGCTAGCGGGGGGGCCAGGGACGCAGTATTTT. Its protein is CASSYELAGGPGTQYF.

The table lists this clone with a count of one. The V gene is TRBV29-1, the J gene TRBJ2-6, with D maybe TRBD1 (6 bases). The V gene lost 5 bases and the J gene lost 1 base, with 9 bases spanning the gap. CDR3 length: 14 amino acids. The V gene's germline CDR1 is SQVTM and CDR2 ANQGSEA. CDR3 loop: CSVLGASGANVLTF. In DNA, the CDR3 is TGCAGCGTTTTGGGGGCATCTGGGGCCAACGTCCTGACTTTC. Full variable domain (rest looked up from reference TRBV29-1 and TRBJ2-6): SAVISQKPSRDICQRGTSLTIQCQVDSQVTMMFWYRQQPGQSLTLIATANQGSEATYESGFVIDKFPISRPNLTFSTLTVSNMSPEDSSIYLCSVLGASGANVLTFGAGSRLTVL.

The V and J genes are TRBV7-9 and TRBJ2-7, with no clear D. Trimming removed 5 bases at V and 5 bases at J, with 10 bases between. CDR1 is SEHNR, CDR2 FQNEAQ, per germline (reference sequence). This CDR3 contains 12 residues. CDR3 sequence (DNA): TGTGCCAGCAGCCCCGCTAGGAACGAGCAGTACTTC. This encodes CASSPARNEQYF.

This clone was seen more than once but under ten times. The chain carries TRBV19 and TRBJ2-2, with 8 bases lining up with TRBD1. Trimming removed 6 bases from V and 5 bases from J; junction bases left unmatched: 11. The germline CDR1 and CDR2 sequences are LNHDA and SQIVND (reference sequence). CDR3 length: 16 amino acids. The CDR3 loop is CASRADRVLRTGELFF. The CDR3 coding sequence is TGTGCCAGTAGGGCGGACAGGGTTCTTAGGACCGGGGAGCTGTTTTTT.

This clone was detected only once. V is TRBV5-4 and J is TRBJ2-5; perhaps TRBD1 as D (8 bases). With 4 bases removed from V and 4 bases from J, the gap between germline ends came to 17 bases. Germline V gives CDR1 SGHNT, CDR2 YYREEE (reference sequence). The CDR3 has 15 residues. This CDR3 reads CASSRTGRVSETQYF. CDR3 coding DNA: TGTGCCAGCAGCAGGACAGGGAGGGTGTCAGAGACCCAGTACTTC.

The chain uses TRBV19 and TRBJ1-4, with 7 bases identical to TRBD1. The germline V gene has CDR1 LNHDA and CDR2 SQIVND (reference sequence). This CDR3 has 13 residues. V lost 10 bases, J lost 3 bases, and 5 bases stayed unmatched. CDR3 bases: TGTGCCACGACAGGGTCAGCTAATGAAAAACTGTTTTTT. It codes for CATTGSANEKLFF.

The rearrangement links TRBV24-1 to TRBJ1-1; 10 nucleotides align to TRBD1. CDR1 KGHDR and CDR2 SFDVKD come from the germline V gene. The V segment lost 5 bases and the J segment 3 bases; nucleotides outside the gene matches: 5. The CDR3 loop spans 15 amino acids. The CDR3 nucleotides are TGTGCCACCAGTGGGCCGGGACAGGGGCACACTGAAGCTTTCTTT. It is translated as CATSGPGQGHTEAFF.

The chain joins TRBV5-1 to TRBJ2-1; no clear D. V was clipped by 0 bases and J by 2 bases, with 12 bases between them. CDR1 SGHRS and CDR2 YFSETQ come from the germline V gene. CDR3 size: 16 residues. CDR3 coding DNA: TGCGCCAGCAGCTTGGCGACTCCCCCCACCTACAATGAGCAGTTCTTC. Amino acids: CASSLATPPTYNEQFF.

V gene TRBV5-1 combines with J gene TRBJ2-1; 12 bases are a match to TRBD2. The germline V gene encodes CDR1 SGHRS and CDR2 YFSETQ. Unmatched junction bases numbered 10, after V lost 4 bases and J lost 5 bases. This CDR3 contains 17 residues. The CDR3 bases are TGCGCCAGCAGCCCTGCATTGACTAGCGGGGGAAACAATGAGCAGTTCTTC. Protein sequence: CASSPALTSGGNNEQFF.

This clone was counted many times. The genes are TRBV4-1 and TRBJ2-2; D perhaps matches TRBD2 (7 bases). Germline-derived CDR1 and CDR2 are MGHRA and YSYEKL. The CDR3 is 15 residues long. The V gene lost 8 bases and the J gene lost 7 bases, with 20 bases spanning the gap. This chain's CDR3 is CASGEPGGGSGELFF. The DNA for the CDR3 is TGCGCCAGCGGGGAGCCCGGGGGCGGGAGCGGGGAGCTGTTTTTT.

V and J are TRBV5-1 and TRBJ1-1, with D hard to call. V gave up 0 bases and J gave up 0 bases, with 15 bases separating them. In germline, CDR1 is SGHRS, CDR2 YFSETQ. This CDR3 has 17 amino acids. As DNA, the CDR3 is TGCGCCAGCAGCTTGGGAGGCTCCAACCCAATGAACACTGAAGCTTTCTTT. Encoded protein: CASSLGGSNPMNTEAFF.

The CDR3 bases are TGTGCCACCAGTGACACGGACAAAACGACGTCTGAAAAACTGTTTTTT. Protein sequence: CATSDTDKTTSEKLFF. V and J are TRBV24-1 and TRBJ1-4; D is possibly TRBD1 (5 bases). Germline V gene lookup returns CDR1 KGHDR and CDR2 SFDVKD. The CDR3 consists of 16 residues. Trimming took 4 bases from V and 7 from J, leaving 18 bases between them.

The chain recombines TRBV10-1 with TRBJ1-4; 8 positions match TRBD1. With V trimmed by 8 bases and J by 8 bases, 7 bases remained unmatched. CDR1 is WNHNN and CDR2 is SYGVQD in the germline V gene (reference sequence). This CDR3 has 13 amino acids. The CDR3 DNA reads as TGCGCCAGCCAGGACAGGGAGGGAGAAAAACTGTTTTTT. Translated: CASQDREGEKLFF.

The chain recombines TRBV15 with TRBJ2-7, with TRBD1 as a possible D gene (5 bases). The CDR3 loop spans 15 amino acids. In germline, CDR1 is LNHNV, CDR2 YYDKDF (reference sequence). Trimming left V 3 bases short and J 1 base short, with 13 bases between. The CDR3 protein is CATSREGVGSYEQYF. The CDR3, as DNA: TGTGCCACCAGCAGGGAAGGGGTCGGGTCCTACGAGCAGTACTTC.

The CDR3 DNA reads as TGTGCCGGGGCTGACAGGGCCTGGAGTGAAAAACTGTTTTTT. Translation: CAGADRAWSEKLFF. This sequence joins TRBV30 and TRBJ1-4; the match to TRBD1 covers 7 bases. Germline loops: CDR1 GTSNPN, CDR2 SVGIG (reference sequence). CDR3 length: 14 amino acids. V was pared by 8 bases and J by 7 bases, with 13 bases of the junction left unmatched.

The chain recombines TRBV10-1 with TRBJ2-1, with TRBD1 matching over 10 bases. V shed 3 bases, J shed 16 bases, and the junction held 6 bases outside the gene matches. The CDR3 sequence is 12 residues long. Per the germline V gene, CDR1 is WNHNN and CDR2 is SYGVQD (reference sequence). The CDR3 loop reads CASSDPGTGEFF. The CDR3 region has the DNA TGCGCCAGCAGTGACCCCGGGACAGGGGAATTCTTC.